The clone carrying this T cell receptor beta chain was seen repeatedly, ten times or more. The antigen remains unidentified. The length of the CDR3 is 14 residues. From germline, CDR1 is MNHEY and CDR2 SVGEGT. With 7 bases removed from V and 5 bases from J, the gap between germline ends came to 17 bases. These data belong to a study of metastatic and nonmetastatic thyroid tumors. Overall study context: Repertoires of blood and of tissue (tumor or nodule) from malignant and benign thyroid patients were compared.

The study, taken as a whole, reports: For both blood and tumor, malignant thyroid tumors reportedly showed significantly higher TCR beta diversity than benign nodules did.

Not a single patient had been given any form of treatment at any point before undergoing thyroid surgery. In the original analysis: Between-group CDR3 differences, defined by clinicopathological status, yielded a distant-metastasis classifier for papillary thyroid cancer. TCRdb used MiXCR to call clones anew from the PCR reads. TCRdb, not the authors, supplied the V and J calls. This sample has around 31,000 clones, with about a fifth found just once. This sequence was found in a male donor with papillary thyroid cancer or a benign thyroid nodule (not recorded which). Some clones in this sample may be carry-over from other donors' samples. The sequenced sample consisted of tumor tissue. The chain joins TRBV6-2 or TRBV6-3 to TRBJ1-1, with D perhaps TRBD1 (5 bases). CDR3 loop: CASIPEGSRTEAFF. As DNA, the CDR3 is TGTGCCAGCATCCCTGAGGGGAGTAGGACTGAAGCTTTCTTT.